The TCR beta chain described here comes from a study of human T cells and chemical hapten exposure. At the level of the study: Patients, chiefly female, had alopecia areata, totalis or universalis. Overall study findings and caveats: Among TCRs, those above 1 in 1000 frequency were unaffected by DPC sensitization.

Indicated time point: patch test 2, 6 weeks after DPC sensitization. Treatment described: therapeutic diphenylcyclopropenone sensitization with weekly scalp DPC. Every patch test was put on after a blood sample was taken. The template was total RNA from unfractionated whole blood. TCRdb reprocessed the RACE reads with MiXCR, giving one entry per CDR3 protein. Of 360,000 or so distinct CDR3 sequences listed, just under 6.5% were seen once; the top ten hold 5% to 6%. CDR1 and CDR2 (germline): SEHNR, FQNEAQ (reference sequence). The V and J ends lost 4 bases and 5 bases respectively, with 11 bases between them. The CDR3 length is 13 residues. About this clonotype itself: The antigen remains undetermined.

The material sequenced was whole blood, taken in connection with sensitization to the hapten diphenylcyclopropenone (DPC). The chain couples TRBV7-9 to TRBJ1-1; maybe TRBD1 (5 bases). The receptor was derived from a woman between 18 and 30 years old with alopecia areata. Some clones in this sample may be carry-over from other donors' samples. Here the CDR3 DNA reads TGTGCCAGCAGCTCCAGGGTATTAACTGAAGCTTTCTTT. It specifies CASSSRVLTEAFF.